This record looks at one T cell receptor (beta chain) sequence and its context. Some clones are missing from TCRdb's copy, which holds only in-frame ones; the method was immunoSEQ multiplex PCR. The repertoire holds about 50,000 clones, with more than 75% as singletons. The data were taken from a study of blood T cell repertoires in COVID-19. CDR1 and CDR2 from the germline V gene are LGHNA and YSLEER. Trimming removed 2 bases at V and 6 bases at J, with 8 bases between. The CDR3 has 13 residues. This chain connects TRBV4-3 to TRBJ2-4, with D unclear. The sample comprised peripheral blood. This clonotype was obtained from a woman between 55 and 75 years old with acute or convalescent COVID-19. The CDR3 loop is CASSQTSGNIQYF. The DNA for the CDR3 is TGCGCCAGCAGCCAAACGAGTGGAAACATTCAGTACTTC.